Listed here are 20 T cell receptor beta chains from one sample, sequenced in a study of cytomegalovirus exposure and HLA in healthy donors. PCR employed 60 Vbeta and 13 Jbeta primers. This table comes from immunoSEQ multiplex PCR, and its TCRdb copy is limited to in-frame clones, with some not included. The sample holds around 130,000 clones. The sequenced sample was PBMCs. Every receptor here comes from a woman aged 40 to 50 in good health and CMV-seronegative.

The chain combines TRBV6-5 with TRBJ2-1; a weak D match, TRBD1 (5 bases). The CDR3 totals 15 residues. CDR1 is MNHEY and CDR2 is SVGAGI in the germline V gene. Trimming stripped 7 bases from V and 8 bases from J, with 21 bases between. The CDR3 reads CASTSAGMFVDEQFF. The CDR3 DNA follows: TGTGCCAGCACCTCGGCAGGGATGTTCGTCGATGAGCAGTTCTTC.

This chain links TRBV20-1 with TRBJ2-1; tentatively, D is TRBD1 (6 bases). CDR1 and CDR2 (germline): DFQATT, SNEGSKA (reference sequence). This CDR3 is 11 amino acids long. CDR3 sequence (DNA): TGCAGCTTACAGGGCCACAATGAGCAGTTCTTC. This translates into CSLQGHNEQFF.

V and J are TRBV10-3 and TRBJ1-1, with D possibly TRBD1 on 5 matching bases. Germline V CDR1 and CDR2: ENHRY, SYGVKD. With 6 bases removed from V and 1 base from J, the gap between germline ends came to 15 bases. The CDR3 has 15 amino acids. The CDR3 is CAIRLDGGKNTEAFF. The DNA of the CDR3 is TGTGCCATCAGACTAGACGGGGGGAAGAACACTGAAGCTTTCTTT.

The gene calls are TRBV27 and TRBJ1-4; D is perhaps TRBD1 (5 bases). The CDR3 is 18 amino acids. V was pared by 7 bases and J by 5 bases, with 26 bases between. Germline lookup yields CDR1 MNHEY and CDR2 SMNVEV (reference sequence). The CDR3 loop is CASTQRGEGRYPNEKLFF. The DNA for the CDR3 is TGTGCCAGCACACAGAGAGGGGAGGGAAGATATCCAAATGAAAAACTGTTTTTT.

The chain combines TRBV20-1 with TRBJ1-1; D unclear. V was trimmed by 5 bases and J by 8 bases, leaving 12 bases between them. The CDR3 is made up of 11 amino acids. Germline values: CDR1 DFQATT, CDR2 SNEGSKA (reference sequence). The DNA of the CDR3 is TGCAGTGCTCAGAAAACAAAGGAAGCTTTCTTT. The encoded protein is CSAQKTKEAFF.

The chain combines TRBV9 with TRBJ2-5; 12 positions agree with TRBD2. The CDR3 contains 15 residues. Per the germline V gene, CDR1 is SGDLS and CDR2 is YYNGEE. The ends lost 4 bases at V and 5 bases at J; junction bases unmatched: 6. CDR3 DNA: TGTGCCAGCAGCATGGGACTAGCGGGTGCGGAGACCCAGTACTTC. Translating it yields CASSMGLAGAETQYF.

V and J are TRBV4-3 and TRBJ1-6; D gene ambiguous. Per germline, CDR1 LGHNA and CDR2 YSLEER. The V and J ends lost 3 bases and 1 base respectively, with 13 bases between them. The length of the CDR3 is 17 residues. CDR3 in amino acids: CASSHVLEGSYNSPLHF. The CDR3 DNA sequence: TGCGCCAGCAGCCATGTACTGGAGGGTTCCTATAATTCACCCCTCCACTTT.

V is TRBV7-2 and J is TRBJ1-5; the D gene is possibly TRBD1 (6 bases). CDR3 length: 14 residues. Per germline, CDR1 SGHTA and CDR2 FQGNSA. V shed 5 bases and J shed 3 bases, with 11 bases lying between them. The CDR3 loop reads CASSRQADNQPQHF. In DNA, the CDR3 is TGTGCCAGCAGCAGACAGGCAGACAATCAGCCCCAGCATTTT.

The J gene is TRBJ1-5, the V gene TRBV29-1; D perhaps matches TRBD1 (6 bases). The CDR3 totals 17 residues. V dropped 6 bases and J dropped 3 bases, with 24 bases sitting between them. Germline V lookup: CDR1 SQVTM, CDR2 ANQGSEA. This CDR3 is CSVGALGSALYNQPQHF. In nucleotides, the CDR3 is TGCAGCGTGGGGGCGCTAGGCAGTGCTCTCTACAATCAGCCCCAGCATTTT.

The J gene is TRBJ2-1, the V gene TRBV5-1; TRBD1 matches 8 bases. The CDR3 is 15 residues long. V was clipped by 0 bases and J by 11 bases; unmatched bases: 10. Germline CDR1 is SGHRS and CDR2 is YFSETQ. The CDR3 coding sequence is TGCGCCAGCAGCTTGGTGGTTGGACAGGGAGGTAAGCAGTTCTTC. Protein sequence: CASSLVVGQGGKQFF.

This chain connects TRBV7-2 to TRBJ1-1; a possible D gene is TRBD1 (6 bases). Trimming shortened V by 3 bases and J by 0 bases, and 11 bases separated the two germline ends. Germline CDR1 is SGHTA and CDR2 is FQGNSA. CDR3 size: 15 residues. The CDR3 DNA reads as TGTGCCAGCAGCTTTGTGGGGGCCTTGAACACTGAAGCTTTCTTT. This sequence encodes CASSFVGALNTEAFF.

V gene TRBV11-3 combines with J gene TRBJ2-3; 11 bases fit TRBD1. CDR1 is SGHNT and CDR2 is YENEEA in the germline V gene. CDR3 size: 17 residues. J lost 0 bases, V lost 5 bases, and 7 bases had no gene match. CDR3 nucleotides: TGTGCCAGCAGCAATATTGGACAGGGGGCGAGCACAGATACGCAGTATTTT. It specifies CASSNIGQGASTDTQYF.

The genes are TRBV10-1 and TRBJ2-7; D may be TRBD1 (5 bases). V dropped 7 bases and J dropped 1 base, with 14 bases sitting between them. CDR3 size: 14 residues. Germline CDR1 is WNHNN and CDR2 is SYGVQD (reference sequence). For the CDR3, the DNA is TGCGCCAGCATTGCAGGGCCCCCTTCCTACGAGCAGTACGTC. This sequence encodes CASIAGPPSYEQYV.

This rearrangement joins TRBV19 to TRBJ2-1; weak D call: TRBD2 (6 bases). The CDR3 is 15 residues long. The V gene's germline CDR1 is LNHDA and CDR2 SQIVND (reference sequence). Between the trimmed V and J ends, which lost 7 bases and 2 bases, there was a span of 15 bases. The CDR3 loop reads CASTLEVAAYNEQFF. The CDR3 nucleotides read TGTGCCAGTACCTTGGAGGTAGCGGCCTACAATGAGCAGTTCTTC.

This sequence joins TRBV10-3 and TRBJ2-2, with 7 nucleotides matching TRBD2. V trimming: 7 bases; J trimming: 3 bases; junction bases outside the gene matches: 8. CDR1 and CDR2 from the germline V gene are ENHRY and SYGVKD. This CDR3 is 15 amino acids long. In DNA, the CDR3 is TGTGCCATCAAGCAAGGACTAGAGGACACCGGGGAGCTGTTTTTT. Protein product: CAIKQGLEDTGELFF.

The rearrangement joins TRBV5-1 to TRBJ1-3; 7 bases agree with TRBD1. CDR1 is SGHRS, CDR2 YFSETQ, per germline. The CDR3 is 14 residues long. Trimming removed 2 bases from V and 3 bases from J; junction bases left unmatched: 2. The CDR3, as DNA: TGCGCCAGCAGCTTTAGACAGGGTGGAAACACCATATATTTT. Its protein product is CASSFRQGGNTIYF.

The rearrangement links TRBV12-5 to TRBJ2-1; weak D call: TRBD1 (6 bases). Trimming removed 5 bases from V and 7 bases from J, with 12 bases in between. CDR1 and CDR2 from the germline V gene are LGHNT and FRNRAP. The CDR3 extends over 13 amino acids. CDR3 in amino acids: CASGSYRENEQFF. In DNA, the CDR3 is TGTGCTAGTGGTAGTTACAGGGAGAATGAGCAGTTCTTC.

V and J are TRBV7-2 and TRBJ2-5, with D uncertain. CDR1 is SGHTA and CDR2 is FQGNSA in the germline V gene. V dropped 2 bases and J dropped 3 bases, with 16 bases sitting between them. The CDR3 runs to 16 residues. The CDR3 spells CASSLSHPQLKETQYF. DNA for the CDR3: TGTGCCAGCAGCTTATCCCATCCCCAACTTAAAGAGACCCAGTACTTC.

Comments on this clone: The germline gene is not matched at one end of the junction; a read error may be the cause. This chain links TRBV7-2 with TRBJ2-5; 7 bases align to TRBD1. Germline V gene lookup returns CDR1 SGHTA and CDR2 FQGNSA. CDR3 size: 15 residues. The CDR3 DNA reads as TGTGCCAGCAGACCAACCGGGACAGTTCAAGAGGCCCAGTACTTC. Its translation: CASRPTGTVQEAQYF.

This sequence joins TRBV6-1 and TRBJ1-1; tentative D call: TRBD1 (5 bases). V was cut by 3 bases and J by 7 bases, with 12 bases left in between. In germline, CDR1 is MNHNS, CDR2 SASEGT. CDR3 length equals 13 residues. This chain's CDR3 is CASSESGRIEAFF. In nucleotides, the CDR3 is TGTGCCAGCAGTGAGTCAGGGAGGATTGAAGCTTTCTTT.